These 31 T cell receptor beta chains were all obtained from the same sample, sequenced in a study of breast tumors, draining lymph nodes, adjacent tissues. Each CDR3 protein is one row after TCRdb ran MiXCR on the multiplex PCR reads. This table holds about 15,000 distinct CDR3 sequences, 40% to 60% found once. Sequencing input: tumor-adjacent breast tissue. These receptors were obtained from a female donor with breast cancer. Some clones in this sample may be carry-over from other donors' samples.

This clonotype is termed medium-sized. This chain links TRBV7-2 with TRBJ1-2; 8 bases are shared with TRBD1. V trimming: 6 bases; J trimming: 8 bases; junction bases outside the gene matches: 11. CDR1 and CDR2 from the germline V gene are SGHTA and FQGNSA. CDR3 length equals 14 residues. CDR3 sequence reads: CASSTQGALGGYTF. In nucleotides, the CDR3 is TGTGCCAGCAGTACCCAGGGGGCGCTGGGCGGCTACACCTTC.

This sequence joins TRBV20-1 and TRBJ1-2; D ambiguous. Germline CDR1 is DFQATT and CDR2 is SNEGSKA (reference sequence). Trimming removed 3 bases at V and 0 bases at J, with 2 bases between. This CDR3 spans 11 amino acids. The CDR3 loop is CSASPNYGYTF. The CDR3, as DNA: TGCAGTGCTAGTCCTAACTATGGCTACACCTTC.

The chain recombines TRBV7-2 with TRBJ1-2, with 9 bases identical to TRBD1. The CDR3 sequence is 16 residues long. Germline CDR1 SGHTA, CDR2 FQGNSA. With V trimmed by 0 bases and J by 4 bases, 6 bases remained unmatched. CDR3 sequence reads: CASSLAPGQGSYGYTF. The CDR3 nucleotides are TGTGCCAGCAGCTTAGCTCCGGGACAGGGTAGCTATGGCTACACCTTC.

J is TRBJ2-5 and V is TRBV20-1, with D unclear. This CDR3 comprises 12 residues. V was trimmed by 3 bases and J by 5 bases, leaving 10 bases between them. The germline V gene has CDR1 DFQATT and CDR2 SNEGSKA (reference sequence). CDR3 protein: CSARTARETQYF. CDR3 DNA: TGCAGTGCTAGGACTGCGAGGGAGACCCAGTACTTC.

This chain uses TRBV24-1 with TRBJ2-3; D is possibly TRBD1 (6 bases). V was pared by 3 bases and J by 4 bases, with 13 bases between. Germline V lookup: CDR1 KGHDR, CDR2 SFDVKD. The length of the CDR3 is 15 residues. CDR3 in DNA: TGTGCCACCAGTGATGGGGGCAGGTTAGCAGATACGCAGTATTTT. Translated: CATSDGGRLADTQYF.

This clonotype was seen many times. The genes are TRBV5-8 and TRBJ2-3; unclear D gene. This CDR3 spans 14 amino acids. The germline gives CDR1 SGHTS, CDR2 YDEGEE. The V and J ends lost 0 bases and 5 bases respectively, with 10 bases between them. The CDR3 region is CASSLGLPGDTQYF. The CDR3 coding sequence is TGTGCCAGCAGCTTGGGACTGCCGGGAGATACGCAGTATTTT.

In this sample, this clonotype turned up once. V gene TRBV24-1 combines with J gene TRBJ2-3; TRBD2 aligns across 12 bases. Germline V gene sequence: CDR1 KGHDR, CDR2 SFDVKD. This CDR3 comprises 16 residues. The trim removed 2 bases at V and 5 bases at J, leaving 4 bases unmatched. The CDR3 region has the DNA TGTGCCACCAGTGATTCGACTAGCGGGAGTCTAGATACGCAGTATTTT. Translated: CATSDSTSGSLDTQYF.

This clonotype was observed many times. The V gene is TRBV19, the J gene TRBJ1-1; perhaps TRBD1 as D (6 bases). This CDR3 spans 15 amino acids. Trimming pared 6 bases from V and 0 bases from J, leaving 14 bases between. Germline V gene lookup returns CDR1 LNHDA and CDR2 SQIVND (reference sequence). In nucleotides, the CDR3 is TGTGCCAGTAGAGGGGGGAGTAGCATGAACACTGAAGCTTTCTTT. It yields the protein CASRGGSSMNTEAFF.

Concerning this clonotype itself: An end of the junction does not agree with germline; a read error may underlie this. The V gene is TRBV20-1, the J gene TRBJ2-4; D tentatively reads TRBD1 or TRBD2 (7 bases each). Germline V gene lookup returns CDR1 DFQATT and CDR2 SNEGSKA (reference sequence). The CDR3 is 20 residues long. DNA of the CDR3: TGCAGTTTTTCACCCGAAGACAGGGAGGGCCTCGGGTTAGCCAAAGACATTCGGTACTTC. It specifies CSFSPEDREGLGLAKDIRYF.

Comment on this clonotype: The conserved final phenylalanine or tryptophan is absent from the CDR3, which likely points to a read error. The DNA is omitted, as the CDR3 cannot be located on it reliably, and the CDR3 follows TCRdb's listing. The J gene is TRBJ2-5, the V gene TRBV11-2; the D call of TRBD1 is as the table states it, not checked on the DNA. The CDR3 spans 15 residues, counting both ends. Per germline, CDR1 SGHAT and CDR2 FQNNGV. The CDR3 reads CASSAMIDALGTQYL.

The chain links TRBV14 to TRBJ1-2; 7 nucleotides match TRBD1. The CDR3 is made up of 15 amino acids. The trim removed 2 bases at V and 6 bases at J, leaving 9 bases unmatched. Germline CDR1 reads SGHDN; CDR2 reads FVKESK. In DNA form, the CDR3 reads TGTGCCAGCAGCCAATTCAGGGGGGGCGATCATGGCTACACCTTC. This codes for CASSQFRGGDHGYTF.

This clonotype has a count of ten or more. The chain is built from TRBV11-2 and TRBJ2-1, with 8 bases that match TRBD2. The CDR3 has 17 residues. Unmatched junction bases numbered 20, after V lost 7 bases and J lost 9 bases. Germline V gives CDR1 SGHAT, CDR2 FQNNGV. The CDR3 DNA sequence: TGTGCCAGCAACCAATTCCCGACAGCGGGAGTGGAGCGTGAGCAGTTCTTC. It yields the protein CASNQFPTAGVEREQFF.

This chain uses TRBV24-1 with TRBJ2-7; 11 bases map to TRBD2. The CDR3 is made up of 17 amino acids. Germline lookup yields CDR1 KGHDR and CDR2 SFDVKD. Unmatched junction bases numbered 10, after V lost 5 bases and J lost 2 bases. As DNA, the CDR3 is TGTGCCACCAGTGGAGGCCTAGCGGGAGGTTCAACCTACGAGCAGTACTTC. Protein: CATSGGLAGGSTYEQYF.

This chain uses TRBV12-3 or TRBV12-4 with TRBJ1-2; TRBD1 matches at 7 bases. Germline trimming cut 5 bases from V and 4 bases from J; bases unmatched to any gene: 4. CDR3 size: 13 residues. CDR3 residues: CASSPGQSYGYTF. The DNA for the CDR3 is TGTGCCAGCAGTCCGGGACAGTCCTATGGCTACACCTTC.

The chain recombines TRBV24-1 with TRBJ2-1, with D unclear. Trimming left V 5 bases short and J 3 bases short, with 13 bases between. CDR1 is KGHDR and CDR2 is SFDVKD in the germline V gene. CDR3 length: 15 amino acids. Here the CDR3 DNA reads TGTGCCACCAGTGGAATCAAGCTTAACTACAATGAGCAGTTCTTC. It yields the protein CATSGIKLNYNEQFF.

Comments on this clonotype: A much larger clone sits a single nucleotide away, making a read error possible. J is TRBJ1-1 and V is TRBV2, with D possibly matching TRBD1 (5 bases). This CDR3 contains 15 residues. The V gene's germline CDR1 is SNHLY and CDR2 FYNNEI. Here the CDR3 DNA reads TGTACCAGCTGCCGACAGCTTTCTTCGAACACTGAAGCTTTCTTT. Its translation is CTSCRQLSSNTEAFF.

The chain links TRBV20-1 to TRBJ2-3; 7 nucleotides align to TRBD2. The CDR3 runs 16 residues. The germline V gene has CDR1 DFQATT and CDR2 SNEGSKA (reference sequence). The V segment lost 1 base and the J segment 5 bases; nucleotides outside the gene matches: 12. The CDR3 spells CSARAASRERGDTQYF. CDR3 coding DNA: TGCAGTGCTAGAGCGGCGTCGCGGGAGAGGGGAGATACGCAGTATTTT.

The chain has TRBV24-1 and TRBJ1-5; D is unresolved. The CDR3 runs 13 residues. The germline V gene encodes CDR1 KGHDR and CDR2 SFDVKD. Trimming left V 3 bases short and J 12 bases short, with 14 bases between. CDR3 coding DNA: TGTGCCACCAGTGATCCGACGGTTTCGGTCCAGCATTTT. This gives the protein CATSDPTVSVQHF.

This chain links TRBV20-1 with TRBJ1-6, with 8 bases that match TRBD1. Per the germline V gene, CDR1 is DFQATT and CDR2 is SNEGSKA (reference sequence). The CDR3 length is 15 residues. The V segment lost 0 bases and the J segment 7 bases; nucleotides outside the gene matches: 5. This CDR3 reads CSARDGTGRNSPLHF. The CDR3 nucleotides are TGCAGTGCTAGAGACGGGACAGGAAGGAATTCACCCCTCCACTTT.

The chain combines TRBV7-2 with TRBJ1-1; 8 bases agree with TRBD1. Trimming cost V 4 bases and J 0 bases; bases outside gene matches: 10. The germline gives CDR1 SGHTA, CDR2 FQGNSA. This CDR3 comprises 17 residues. CDR3 nucleotide sequence: TGTGCCAGCAGCTCGCCGGTGACAGGGGCTATGAACACTGAAGCTTTCTTT. Translating it yields CASSSPVTGAMNTEAFF.

Here the CDR3 DNA reads TGCAGCGTTGACTATGGCCGTAACTATGGCTACACCTTC. Protein product: CSVDYGRNYGYTF. The rearrangement joins TRBV29-1 to TRBJ1-2; D unclear. The CDR3 runs 13 residues. CDR1 and CDR2 from the germline V gene are SQVTM and ANQGSEA. Trimming left V 3 bases short and J 1 base short, with 9 bases between.

There are many counts of this clonotype. The chain has TRBV20-1 and TRBJ1-5, with D unresolved. Trimming removed 0 bases at V and 5 bases at J, with 14 bases between. Germline assignment: CDR1 DFQATT and CDR2 SNEGSKA (reference sequence). This CDR3 region has 15 residues. In DNA form, the CDR3 reads TGCAGTGCTAGAGATTCAAGGTTCGGGGATCAGCCCCAGCATTTT. Its protein product is CSARDSRFGDQPQHF.

Notes on this clonotype: A junction end diverges from the germline sequence, so it may reflect a read error. The V and J genes are TRBV7-2 and TRBJ1-4; D call uncertain. This CDR3 has 16 amino acids. The germline V gene encodes CDR1 SGHTA and CDR2 FQGNSA. The CDR3 DNA is TGTGCCAGCAGCTTAAATGCGGGAGGGCAGAATGTAAAACTGTTTTTT. Its translation is CASSLNAGGQNVKLFF.

At least ten counts were recorded for this clonotype. A much larger clone lies one base from this, so it may be a read error. The chain joins TRBV5-8 to TRBJ2-1; no definite D call. V was shortened by 2 bases and J by 9 bases, with 9 bases between the two germline ends. Germline V lookup: CDR1 SGHTS, CDR2 YDEGEE. The CDR3 covers 12 residues. CDR3 residues: CASSFLEAEQFF. CDR3 nucleotide sequence: TGTGCCAGCAGCTTTCTAGAGGCTGAGCAGTTCTTC.

The chain couples TRBV20-1 to TRBJ2-5; the D gene is possibly TRBD2 (7 bases). Trimming took 3 bases from V and 5 from J, leaving 25 bases between them. CDR1 and CDR2 (germline): DFQATT, SNEGSKA (reference sequence). CDR3 length: 17 residues. CDR3 residues: CSASQGGGAAAGETQYF. The CDR3 nucleotides read TGCAGTGCTAGCCAGGGAGGGGGGGCCGCGGCCGGGGAGACCCAGTACTTC.

The chain links TRBV20-1 to TRBJ1-2, with D hard to call. The V gene's germline CDR1 is DFQATT and CDR2 SNEGSKA (reference sequence). The length of the CDR3 is 10 residues. Trimming left V 2 bases short and J 8 bases short, with 6 bases between. Written as DNA, the CDR3 is TGCAGTGCTAGACAGGAGGGCTACACCTTC. It is translated as CSARQEGYTF.

This clonotype was recorded many times. V is TRBV27 and J is TRBJ1-6, with D tentatively TRBD1 (6 bases). Germline V gene lookup returns CDR1 MNHEY and CDR2 SMNVEV (reference sequence). The germline V and J ends were trimmed by 4 bases and 5 bases, with 12 bases remaining between them. The length of the CDR3 is 15 residues. CDR3 bases: TGTGCCAGCAGTTCCGGGACACTGAATAATTCACCCCTCCACTTT. Residues: CASSSGTLNNSPLHF.

The rearrangement uses TRBV20-1 and TRBJ2-7, with 11 bases matching TRBD2. Germline V gene sequence: CDR1 DFQATT, CDR2 SNEGSKA (reference sequence). The CDR3 extends over 17 amino acids. V gave up 1 base and J gave up 2 bases; unmatched junction bases: 10. CDR3 nucleotides: TGCAGTGCTAGAGGCCCCCCTGGACTAGCGGGTGCCTACGAGCAGTACTTC. Protein product: CSARGPPGLAGAYEQYF.

The CDR3 sequence is CASSEQGSDNEQFF. In DNA form, the CDR3 reads TGCGCCAGCAGTGAGCAGGGGTCTGACAATGAGCAGTTCTTC. This chain links TRBV10-2 with TRBJ2-1, with D perhaps TRBD1 (6 bases). CDR1 and CDR2 (germline): WSHSY, SAAADI. The CDR3 is made up of 14 amino acids. With 2 bases removed from V and 5 bases from J, the gap between germline ends came to 10 bases.

This clonotype turned up a few times. This chain uses TRBV20-1 with TRBJ1-2; D remains ambiguous. CDR3 length: 12 amino acids. Germline values: CDR1 DFQATT, CDR2 SNEGSKA (reference sequence). The CDR3 DNA reads TGCAGCAGACTGTCGTCTAACTATGGCTACACCTTC. It translates to CSRLSSNYGYTF.

About this clonotype itself: Relative to the germline gene, one junction end is altered; a read error may explain this. This chain links TRBV7-2 with TRBJ1-1, with D uncertain. The CDR3 is made up of 13 amino acids. The germline V gene has CDR1 SGHTA and CDR2 FQGNSA. CDR3: CASTLYENTEAFF. In nucleotides, the CDR3 is TGTGCCAGCACCTTATACGAAAACACTGAAGCTTTCTTT.